This T cell receptor (beta chain) was found in a study of T-cell reconstitution after alpha-beta-depleted transplantation in children. In its sample, this clonotype was seen a few times. Its antigen remains unidentified. For TCRbeta, the library was prepared with unique molecular identifiers. TCRdb reprocessed the PCR reads with MiXCR, giving one entry per CDR3 protein. The sample has about 300,000 distinct CDR3 sequences; 7.5% to 9% are singletons. CDR1 and CDR2 from the germline V gene are MDHEN and SYDVKM. CDR3 size: 13 residues. V lost 2 bases to trimming and J lost 4 bases, with 8 bases between them. General study results and limits: Surviving recipient T cells and thymic progenitors accounted for the high day-60 TCRbeta diversity observed in some patients. Reported findings indicate that, about two months after transplant, alpha-beta T cells came from several hundred expanded clones, which were derived from non-depleted graft cells. T-cell numbers and diversity, one year after transplant, stemmed largely from T cells that were newly produced.

The sequence was collected from a female patient aged 2 to 10 who had a stem cell transplant for Fanconi anemia, so the T cells may come from the graft donor. The sequencing here drew on peripheral blood, taken 360 days after TCRalphabeta/CD19-depleted stem cell transplant. The chain combines TRBV28 with TRBJ1-1; no reliable D call. The CDR3 loop reads CASSLKISTEAFF. DNA for the CDR3: TGTGCCAGCAGTTTAAAGATAAGCACTGAAGCTTTCTTT.